The 3 T cell receptor beta chains listed next were all sequenced from one sample in a study of blood T cell repertoires in COVID-19. Sequencing was performed with immunoSEQ multiplex PCR; in TCRdb, only in-frame clones are kept and a portion is missing. The sample yields 150,000 to 200,000 clones, over 80% seen once. Sequencing used PBMCs or T cells enriched from blood (not recorded which). The receptors originated from a man aged 70 or older who had been exposed to COVID-19.

As DNA, the CDR3 is TGCGCCAGCAGCTTGGCCGGGAACATTGCAACTAATGAAAAACTGTTTTTT. It translates to CASSLAGNIATNEKLFF. The chain joins TRBV5-1 to TRBJ1-4; no clear D. Germline CDR1 SGHRS, CDR2 YFSETQ. This CDR3 has 17 residues. The ends were cut back, 0 bases at V and 0 bases at J, with 12 bases in the middle.

The V and J genes are TRBV5-6 and TRBJ1-5; D is ambiguous. The CDR3 consists of 14 residues. Germline-derived CDR1 and CDR2 are SGHDT and YYEEEE. The V end was cut by 1 base, the J end by 6 bases, with 11 bases between. CDR3 loop: CASSLSQVSQPQHF. The CDR3 region has the DNA TGTGCCAGCAGCTTGTCCCAGGTCAGTCAGCCCCAGCATTTT.

This chain links TRBV10-1 with TRBJ1-6; unclear D gene. The V gene's germline CDR1 is WNHNN and CDR2 SYGVQD (reference sequence). Trimming removed 4 bases from V and 6 bases from J, with 10 bases in between. The CDR3 length is 14 residues. CDR3 in amino acids: CASSADLVNSPLHF. The CDR3 coding sequence is TGCGCCAGCAGTGCGGACTTGGTTAATTCACCCCTCCACTTT.